Each of the 10 T cell receptor beta chains below was sequenced from the same sample in a study of OX40 agonist ivuxolimab in advanced cancers. Profiling relied on immunoSEQ multiplex PCR, and the TCRdb table lists in-frame clones only, not all of them. The sample lists 80,000 to 100,000 clones; 90% to 95% were seen once. This sample comprised CD4+ or CD8+ T cells sorted from blood, obtained in a trial of the OX40 agonist ivuxolimab. These receptors all stem from an adult with an advanced solid tumor such as melanoma, head and neck, liver or kidney cancer.

V usage is TRBV5-1 and J usage is TRBJ2-5; 10 bases are a match to TRBD2. CDR1 SGHRS and CDR2 YFSETQ come from the germline V gene. This CDR3 has 15 amino acids. V gave up 5 bases and J gave up 2 bases; unmatched junction bases: 6. The CDR3 here is CASRKRTSGQETQYF. CDR3 in DNA: TGCGCCAGCAGGAAAAGGACTAGCGGTCAAGAGACCCAGTACTTC.

CDR3 loop: CAWSQVPQNYGYTF. CDR3 DNA sequence: TGTGCCTGGAGTCAAGTACCTCAAAACTATGGCTACACCTTC. The V call is TRBV30, the J call TRBJ1-2; D is uncertain. V lost 2 bases and J lost 2, with 12 bases in between. CDR1 and CDR2 from the germline V gene are GTSNPN and SVGIG (reference sequence). This CDR3 contains 14 residues. Full variable domain (missing parts from reference TRBV30 and TRBJ1-2): SQTIHQWPATLVQPVGSPLSLECTVEGTSNPNLYWYRQAAGRGLQLLFYSVGIGQISSEVPQNLSASRPQDRQFILSSKKLLLSDSGFYLCAWSQVPQNYGYTFGSGTRLTVV.

This chain joins TRBV5-4 and TRBJ1-6, with D perhaps TRBD1 (6 bases). Germline V gene data show CDR1 as SGHNT and CDR2 as YYREEE (reference sequence). V lost 4 bases and J 7 bases, leaving 18 bases between the germline ends. The length of the CDR3 is 16 residues. The CDR3 bases are TGTGCCAGCAGCCCCTCGGGCGGGGGGCCGAATTCACCCCTCCACTTT. Residues: CASSPSGGGPNSPLHF.

The J gene is TRBJ2-1, the V gene TRBV4-3, with D hard to call. Trimming cost V 4 bases and J 6 bases, with 10 bases left between them. The CDR3 extends over 13 amino acids. The germline CDR1 and CDR2 sequences are LGHNA and YSLEER. The CDR3 bases are TGCGCCAGCAGCCCCCCCCTTAGCAATGAGCAGTTCTTC. Its protein product is CASSPPLSNEQFF.

The chain carries TRBV18 and TRBJ1-2, with TRBD1 matching over 7 bases. V shed 4 bases, J shed 0 bases, and the junction held 8 bases outside the gene matches. CDR3 length: 16 residues. Germline CDR1 reads KGHSH; CDR2 reads LQKENI. The CDR3 protein is CASSLLGDSPNYGYTF. The CDR3 DNA reads TGTGCCAGCTCACTACTAGGGGACAGCCCTAACTATGGCTACACCTTC.

CDR3 nucleotides: TGTGCCAGCAGCCTCTCGGGACTACCAAACACCATATATTTT. Residues: CASSLSGLPNTIYF. The chain employs TRBV28 and TRBJ1-3, with D perhaps TRBD1 (5 bases). From germline, CDR1 is MDHEN and CDR2 SYDVKM. V was trimmed by 6 bases and J by 6 bases, leaving 15 bases between them. The CDR3 loop spans 14 amino acids.

This clone has only one observation. This chain links TRBV7-3 with TRBJ2-3; weak D call: TRBD2 (6 bases). V lost 4 bases, J lost 6 bases, and 8 bases lay in between. Germline V lookup: CDR1 SGHTA, CDR2 FQGTGA. The CDR3 runs to 12 residues. CDR3 loop: CASSSRGDTQYF. CDR3 bases: TGTGCCAGCAGCTCCCGGGGGGATACGCAGTATTTT.

This chain links TRBV28 with TRBJ2-2; the match to TRBD2 covers 8 bases. This CDR3 is 15 amino acids long. Germline assignment: CDR1 MDHEN and CDR2 SYDVKM. V lost 7 bases, J lost 6 bases, and 10 bases stayed unmatched. CDR3 protein: CASNPLAGSPGELFF. The CDR3 coding sequence is TGTGCCAGCAATCCTTTAGCGGGAAGCCCCGGGGAGCTGTTTTTT.

This clone occurred once. The chain has TRBV6-5 and TRBJ1-6, with 7 bases identical to TRBD1. The length of the CDR3 is 14 residues. The germline V gene encodes CDR1 MNHEY and CDR2 SVGAGI. Unmatched junction bases numbered 1, after V lost 2 bases and J lost 6 bases. Here the CDR3 reads CASSYGTANSPLHF. The CDR3 nucleotides are TGTGCCAGCAGTTACGGGACAGCTAATTCACCCCTCCACTTT.

The CDR3 DNA is TGCGCCAGCAGCCCCCAGGCAGGCGCTTTTTACGAGCAGTACTTC. Encoded protein: CASSPQAGAFYEQYF. The V and J genes are TRBV5-1 and TRBJ2-7, with D hard to call. In germline, CDR1 is SGHRS, CDR2 YFSETQ. Trimming left V 4 bases short and J 4 bases short, with 18 bases between. The CDR3 spans 15 residues.